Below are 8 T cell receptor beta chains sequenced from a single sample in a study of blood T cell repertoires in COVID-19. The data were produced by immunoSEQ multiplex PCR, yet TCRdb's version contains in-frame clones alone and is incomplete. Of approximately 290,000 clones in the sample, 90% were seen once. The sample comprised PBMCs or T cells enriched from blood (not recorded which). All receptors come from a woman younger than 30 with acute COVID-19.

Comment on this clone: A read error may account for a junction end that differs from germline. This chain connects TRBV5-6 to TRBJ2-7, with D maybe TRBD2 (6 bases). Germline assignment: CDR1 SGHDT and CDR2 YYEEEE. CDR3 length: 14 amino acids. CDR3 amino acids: CASSLGGASSEQYF. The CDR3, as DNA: TGTGCCAGCAGCTTGGGCGGGGCCTCCTCCGAGCAGTACTTC. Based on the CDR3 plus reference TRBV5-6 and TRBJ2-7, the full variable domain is DAGVTQSPTHLIKTRGQQVTLRCSPKSGHDTVSWYQQALGQGPQFIFQYYEEEERQRGNFPDRFSGHQFPNYSSELNVNALLLGDSALYLCASSLGGASSEQYFGPGTRLTVT.

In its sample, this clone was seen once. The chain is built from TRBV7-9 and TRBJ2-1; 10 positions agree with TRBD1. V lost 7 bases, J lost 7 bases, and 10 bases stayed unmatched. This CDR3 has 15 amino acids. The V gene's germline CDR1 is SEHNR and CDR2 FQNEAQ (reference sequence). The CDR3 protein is CASNPRDRGFNEQFF. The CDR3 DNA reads TGTGCCAGCAATCCCCGGGACAGGGGTTTTAATGAGCAGTTCTTC.

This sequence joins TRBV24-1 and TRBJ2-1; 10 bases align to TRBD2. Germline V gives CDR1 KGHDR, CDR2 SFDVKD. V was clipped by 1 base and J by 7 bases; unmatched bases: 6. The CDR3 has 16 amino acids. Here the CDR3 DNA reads TGTGCCACCAGTGATTTTCCTAGCGGGAGTCGTAATGAGCAGTTCTTC. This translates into CATSDFPSGSRNEQFF.

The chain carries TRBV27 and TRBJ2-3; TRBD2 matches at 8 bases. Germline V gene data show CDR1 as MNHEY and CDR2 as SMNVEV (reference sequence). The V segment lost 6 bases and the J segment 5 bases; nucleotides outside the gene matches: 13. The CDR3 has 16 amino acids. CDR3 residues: CASSLAGTYKGDTQYF. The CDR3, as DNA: TGTGCCAGCAGCTTAGCGGGAACTTATAAGGGAGATACGCAGTATTTT.

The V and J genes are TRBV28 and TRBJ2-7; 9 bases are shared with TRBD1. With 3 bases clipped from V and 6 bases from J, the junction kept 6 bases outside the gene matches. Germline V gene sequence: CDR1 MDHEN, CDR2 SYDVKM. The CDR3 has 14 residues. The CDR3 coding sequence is TGTGCCAGCAGTTTGGTTGGACAGGGGCGCGAGCAGTACTTC. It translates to CASSLVGQGREQYF. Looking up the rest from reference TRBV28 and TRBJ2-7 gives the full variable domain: DVKVTQSSRYLVKRTGEKVFLECVQDMDHENMFWYRQDPGLGLRLIYFSYDVKMKEKGDIPEGYSVSREKKERFSLILESASTNQTSMYLCASSLVGQGREQYFGPGTRLTVT.

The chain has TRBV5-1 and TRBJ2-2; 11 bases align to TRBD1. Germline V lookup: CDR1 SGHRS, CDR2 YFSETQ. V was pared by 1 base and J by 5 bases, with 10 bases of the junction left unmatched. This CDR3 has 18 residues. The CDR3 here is CASSLRSPGTGGTGELFF. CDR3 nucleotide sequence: TGCGCCAGCAGCTTGAGGAGTCCCGGGACAGGGGGTACCGGGGAGCTGTTTTTT.

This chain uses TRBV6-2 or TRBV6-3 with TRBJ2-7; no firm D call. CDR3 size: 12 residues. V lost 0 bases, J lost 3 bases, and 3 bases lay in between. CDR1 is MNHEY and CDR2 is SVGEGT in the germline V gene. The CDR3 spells CASSYSSYEQYF. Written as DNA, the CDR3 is TGTGCCAGCAGTTACTCGAGCTACGAGCAGTACTTC.

In DNA form, the CDR3 reads TGCAGCGTTGATTTAAGTCGCGGTTTCATCTCCTACAATGAGCAGTTCTTC. Amino acid sequence: CSVDLSRGFISYNEQFF. This chain links TRBV29-1 with TRBJ2-1; D unresolved. Trimming left V 3 bases short and J 0 bases short, with 18 bases between. The germline V gene has CDR1 SQVTM and CDR2 ANQGSEA. This CDR3 is built from 17 residues.